This T cell receptor beta chain derives from a study of T cell responses to AZD1222 COVID-19 vaccine. Study results and caveats: Donors were largely white British and mainly female; clonal diversity was possibly underestimated. Regions 160-218 and 743-854 dominated among vaccine-associated CD4 TCRs spanning spike.

Clones were sequenced by immunoSEQ multiplex PCR, and TCRdb holds only the in-frame ones, with some missing. The sample yields 140,000 or so clones, around 90% seen once. In regard to this clone: Its antigen is unidentified.

The V end was cut by 0 bases, the J end by 1 base, with 7 bases between. CDR1 and CDR2 (germline): MNHEY, SVGAGI. The CDR3 extends over 15 amino acids. V is TRBV6-5 and J is TRBJ1-5, with no clear D. The clonotype comes from an adult in good health. The sequences come from peripheral blood, collected on day 0 of AZD1222 vaccination. The CDR3 DNA reads TGTGCCAGCAGTTACTCGAGGGCGAGCAATCAGCCCCAGCATTTT. Translation gives CASSYSRASNQPQHF.